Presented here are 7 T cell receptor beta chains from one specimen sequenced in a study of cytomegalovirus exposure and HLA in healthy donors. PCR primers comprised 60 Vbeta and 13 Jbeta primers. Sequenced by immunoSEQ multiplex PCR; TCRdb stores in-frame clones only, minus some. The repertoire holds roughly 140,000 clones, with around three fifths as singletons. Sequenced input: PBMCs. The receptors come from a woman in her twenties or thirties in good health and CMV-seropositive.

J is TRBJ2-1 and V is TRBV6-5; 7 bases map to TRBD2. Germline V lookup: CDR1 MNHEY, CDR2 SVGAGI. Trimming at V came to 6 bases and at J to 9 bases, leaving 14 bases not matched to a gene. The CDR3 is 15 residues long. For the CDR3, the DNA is TGTGCCAGCAGGGAAAGCGGGGTGACGCCCGGTGAGCAGTTCTTC. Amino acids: CASRESGVTPGEQFF.

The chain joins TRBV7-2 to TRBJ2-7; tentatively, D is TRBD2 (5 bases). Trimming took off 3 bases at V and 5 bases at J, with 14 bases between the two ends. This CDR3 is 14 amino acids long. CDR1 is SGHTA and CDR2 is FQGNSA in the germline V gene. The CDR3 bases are TGTGCCAGCAGCTTGGACCCGGAGGTCAACGAGCAGTACTTC. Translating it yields CASSLDPEVNEQYF.

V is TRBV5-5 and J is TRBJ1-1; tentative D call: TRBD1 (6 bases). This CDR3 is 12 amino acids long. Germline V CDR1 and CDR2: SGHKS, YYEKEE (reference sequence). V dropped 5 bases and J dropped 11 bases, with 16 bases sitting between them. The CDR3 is CASRLRFTGAFF. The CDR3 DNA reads TGTGCCAGCAGATTACGTTTCACAGGGGCTTTCTTT.

The CDR3 spells CASSWGQGGEQYF. The CDR3 DNA follows: TGCGCCAGCAGCTGGGGACAGGGGGGAGAGCAGTACTTC. The chain recombines TRBV5-1 with TRBJ2-7; 11 nucleotides align to TRBD1. J gave up 7 bases and V 3 bases, and 3 bases lay outside the gene matches. CDR1 SGHRS and CDR2 YFSETQ come from the germline V gene. The CDR3 consists of 13 residues.

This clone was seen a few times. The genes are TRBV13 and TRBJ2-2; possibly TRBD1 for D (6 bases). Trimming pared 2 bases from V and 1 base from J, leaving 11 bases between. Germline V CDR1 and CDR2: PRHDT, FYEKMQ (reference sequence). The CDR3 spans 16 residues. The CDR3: CASSLNRALNTGELFF. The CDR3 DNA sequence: TGTGCCAGCAGCTTAAACAGGGCCCTGAACACCGGGGAGCTGTTTTTT. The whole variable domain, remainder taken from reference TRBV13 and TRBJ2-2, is AAGVIQSPRHLIKEKRETATLKCYPIPRHDTVYWYQQGPGQDPQFLISFYEKMQSDKGSIPDRFSAQQFSDYHSELNMSSLELGDSALYFCASSLNRALNTGELFFGEGSRLTVL.

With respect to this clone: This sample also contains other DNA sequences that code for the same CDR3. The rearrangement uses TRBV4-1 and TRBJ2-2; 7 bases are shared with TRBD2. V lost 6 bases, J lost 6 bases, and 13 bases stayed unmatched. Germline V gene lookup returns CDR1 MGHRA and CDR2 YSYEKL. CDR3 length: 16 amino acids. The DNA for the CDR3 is TGCGCCAGCAGTCCTAACCGGGACTACCAGTCCGGGGAGCTGTTTTTT. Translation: CASSPNRDYQSGELFF.

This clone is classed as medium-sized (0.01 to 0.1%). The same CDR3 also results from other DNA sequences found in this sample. CDR3 sequence reads: CASSEALGSLDTEAFF. The DNA of the CDR3 is TGTGCCAGCAGTGAAGCGCTCGGGAGTCTGGACACTGAAGCTTTCTTT. The V and J genes are TRBV6-1 and TRBJ1-1; D gene uncertain. CDR3 length: 16 amino acids. Germline values: CDR1 MNHNS, CDR2 SASEGT. V lost 0 bases and J 3 bases, leaving 14 bases between the germline ends.